A single sample gave rise to the 27 T cell receptor beta chains below, sequenced in a study of T cells in Graves' hyperthyroidism and ophthalmopathy. TCR beta CDR3 sequences were amplified from RNA transcripts. First-round RT-PCR of the TCR CDR3 relied on the HTBI primer set. Using its own MiXCR run on the multiplex PCR reads, TCRdb lists one record per CDR3 protein. This table has hundreds of thousands of distinct CDR3 sequences, about 45% appearing once. The sequencing sample was made of peripheral blood or thyroid tissue (not recorded which). The origin of the receptors is an adult man with Graves' disease, either hyperthyroidism or ophthalmopathy (not recorded which).

This chain joins TRBV12-3 or TRBV12-4 and TRBJ1-1; D gene ambiguous. The V end lost 8 bases, the J end lost 0 bases, and 13 bases lay between the germline ends. The CDR3 has 14 amino acids. The CDR3 sequence is CASHIRTLNTEAFF. CDR3 sequence (DNA): TGTGCCAGCCATATTCGGACTCTGAACACTGAAGCTTTCTTT.

This clonotype was detected ten times or more. The chain couples TRBV10-3 to TRBJ1-2; D is possibly TRBD1 (6 bases). V was pared by 4 bases and J by 4 bases, with 19 bases between. CDR1 and CDR2 from the germline V gene are ENHRY and SYGVKD. The length of the CDR3 is 16 residues. In DNA form, the CDR3 reads TGTGCCATCAGTGGACTACCGAAAGGACAGTCCTATGGCTACACCTTC. Its translation is CAISGLPKGQSYGYTF.

The CDR3 loop is CASSQVSGAFGYTF. In DNA, the CDR3 is TGTGCCAGCAGCCAAGTCTCGGGGGCCTTTGGCTACACCTTC. The chain links TRBV14 to TRBJ1-2; tentative D call: TRBD1 (6 bases). The CDR3 has 14 residues. Between the trimmed V and J ends, which lost 1 base and 7 bases, there was a span of 13 bases. The germline gives CDR1 SGHDN, CDR2 FVKESK. The variable domain in full, with the rest retrieved from reference TRBV14 and TRBJ1-2, is EAGVTQFPSHSVIEKGQTVTLRCDPISGHDNLYWYRRVMGKEIKFLLHFVKESKQDESGMPNNRFLAERTGGTYSTLKVQPAELEDSGVYFCASSQVSGAFGYTFGSGTRLTVV.

The chain carries TRBV25-1 and TRBJ1-1; 7 nucleotides align to TRBD1. CDR1 MGHDK and CDR2 SYGVNS come from the germline V gene. V trimming: 6 bases; J trimming: 3 bases; junction bases outside the gene matches: 10. The CDR3 length is 15 residues. The DNA of the CDR3 is TGTGCCAGCAGCGCGACAGGGAAGGGTGACACTGAAGCTTTCTTT. Translated: CASSATGKGDTEAFF. The full variable domain, completed using reference TRBV25-1 and TRBJ1-1, is EADIYQTPRYLVIGTGKKITLECSQTMGHDKMYWYQQDPGMELHLIHYSYGVNSTEKGDLSSESTVSRIRTEHFPLTLESARPSHTSQYLCASSATGKGDTEAFFGQGTRLTVV.

With regard to this clonotype: The junction and the germline gene differ at one end; a read error may be behind it. The chain links TRBV2 to TRBJ2-7; D perhaps matches TRBD2 (7 bases). Germline values: CDR1 SNHLY, CDR2 FYNNEI. CDR3 length equals 15 residues. In DNA form, the CDR3 reads TGTGCCGGCAGTGAAGTTAGGGGGGGGGTCTACGAGCAGTACTTC. Residues: CAGSEVRGGVYEQYF.

This clonotype was detected many times. J is TRBJ1-4 and V is TRBV19, with no clear D. Trimming removed 7 bases at V and 0 bases at J, with 9 bases between. This CDR3 spans 14 amino acids. CDR1 is LNHDA and CDR2 is SQIVND in the germline V gene (reference sequence). The chain's CDR3 is CASTSVATNEKLFF. CDR3 nucleotides: TGTGCCAGTACCTCAGTTGCAACTAATGAAAAACTGTTTTTT. Full variable domain (outside the CDR3, taken from reference TRBV19 and TRBJ1-4): DGGITQSPKYLFRKEGQNVTLSCEQNLNHDAMYWYRQDPGQGLRLIYYSQIVNDFQKGDIAEGYSVSREKKESFPLTVTSAQKNPTAFYLCASTSVATNEKLFFGSGTQLSVL.

This clonotype was detected many times. The chain employs TRBV20-1 and TRBJ1-1; TRBD1 matches 7 bases. V was clipped by 0 bases and J by 7 bases; unmatched bases: 8. The CDR3 totals 14 residues. The germline V gene has CDR1 DFQATT and CDR2 SNEGSKA (reference sequence). As DNA, the CDR3 is TGCAGTGCTAGAGATATGGCAGGGGGAATTGAAGCTTTCTTT. Its translation is CSARDMAGGIEAFF.

A remark on this clonotype: A much larger clone lies a single base off, so this may be a read error. The chain joins TRBV7-9 to TRBJ1-5; 7 bases are a match to TRBD1. The CDR3 has 12 amino acids. Germline CDR1 and CDR2: SEHNR and FQNEAQ (reference sequence). V lost 4 bases to trimming and J lost 8 bases; unmatched junction nucleotides: 2. The CDR3 DNA is TGTGCCAGCAGCTCACAGGGGAAGCCCCAGCATTTT. It is translated as CASSSQGKPQHF.

There are a few counts of this clonotype. V gene TRBV7-6 combines with J gene TRBJ1-5; perhaps TRBD1 as D (5 bases). Trimming left V 6 bases short and J 6 bases short, with 15 bases between. The germline CDR1 and CDR2 sequences are SGHVS and FNYEAQ. The CDR3 loop spans 14 amino acids. CDR3 bases: TGTGCCAGCAGTTCTCTCAGGGTTGGTCAGCCCCAGCATTTT. It specifies CASSSLRVGQPQHF.

The chain carries TRBV6-5 and TRBJ2-5; a possible D gene is TRBD1 (5 bases). Between the trimmed V and J ends, which lost 6 bases and 5 bases, there was a span of 19 bases. The CDR3 loop spans 15 amino acids. Germline CDR1 MNHEY, CDR2 SVGAGI. CDR3 nucleotides: TGTGCCAGCAGGTTCGACAGCCCAAACGGGGAGACCCAGTACTTC. Translation gives CASRFDSPNGETQYF.

This clonotype came up many times. This chain connects TRBV7-8 to TRBJ1-5; D unclear. Germline V gene sequence: CDR1 SGHVS, CDR2 FQNEAQ. There are 13 residues in the CDR3. Trimming took 2 bases from V and 5 from J, leaving 7 bases between them. DNA of the CDR3: TGTGCCAGCAGCTTAAACATTTATCAGCCCCAGCATTTT. Translated: CASSLNIYQPQHF. The full variable domain, with the rest looked up from reference TRBV7-8 and TRBJ1-5, is GAGVSQSPRYKVAKRGQDVALRCDPISGHVSLFWYQQALGQGPEFLTYFQNEAQLDKSGLPSDRFFAERPEGSVSTLKIQRTQQEDSAVYLCASSLNIYQPQHFGDGTRLSIL.

The chain uses TRBV7-2 and TRBJ2-7, with 11 bases that match TRBD1. CDR1 and CDR2 (germline): SGHTA, FQGNSA. This CDR3 region has 19 residues. With 5 bases clipped from V and 3 bases from J, the junction kept 18 bases outside the gene matches. CDR3 sequence reads: CASSGIRAVRDRGDYEQYF. CDR3 DNA: TGTGCCAGCAGCGGTATCAGAGCCGTCCGGGACAGGGGGGACTACGAGCAGTACTTC.

This clonotype was found a few times. The chain uses TRBV6-5 and TRBJ2-7; 9 bases align to TRBD1. From germline, CDR1 is MNHEY and CDR2 SVGAGI. The CDR3 is 14 amino acids. V shed 8 bases and J 1 base; nucleotides not matched to a gene: 6. The CDR3 nucleotides are TGTGCCAGCTTTGGGACAGGGCGATCCTACGAGCAGTACTTC. It is translated as CASFGTGRSYEQYF.

This clonotype was seen only once. The genes are TRBV24-1 and TRBJ2-7; D is undetermined. Trimming shortened V by 0 bases and J by 2 bases, and 10 bases separated the two germline ends. Germline V gene data show CDR1 as KGHDR and CDR2 as SFDVKD. The CDR3 length is 15 residues. The CDR3 DNA sequence: TGTGCCACCAGTGATTTGCCCTACAGACCCTACGAGCAGTACTTC. It specifies CATSDLPYRPYEQYF.

At least ten counts were recorded for this clonotype. The chain carries TRBV12-3 or TRBV12-4 and TRBJ1-5; D gene uncertain. V lost 5 bases and J 2 bases, leaving 13 bases between the germline ends. The CDR3 spans 15 residues. The CDR3 loop is CASSPSGMGNQPQHF. CDR3 DNA: TGTGCCAGCAGTCCGAGCGGGATGGGCAATCAGCCCCAGCATTTT.

The chain has TRBV9 and TRBJ1-4; 10 nucleotides align to TRBD1. V lost 3 bases to trimming and J lost 7 bases; unmatched junction nucleotides: 9. Germline V gene sequence: CDR1 SGDLS, CDR2 YYNGEE. The CDR3 has 16 residues. Here the CDR3 DNA reads TGTGCCAGCAGCGGTCCCGGGACAGGGGACGGTGAAAAACTGTTTTTT. Translated, it gives CASSGPGTGDGEKLFF.

This clonotype was seen ten or more times. The chain links TRBV5-1 to TRBJ1-1, with D unresolved. This CDR3 contains 14 residues. V shed 0 bases and J shed 1 base, with 7 bases lying between them. CDR1 and CDR2 (germline): SGHRS, YFSETQ. In DNA, the CDR3 is TGCGCCAGCAGCTTGGACGTGGAGAACACTGAAGCTTTCTTT. The encoded protein is CASSLDVENTEAFF.

CDR3 loop: CASSATGGALNTEAFF. In nucleotides, the CDR3 is TGTGCCAGCAGCGCAACCGGGGGGGCCTTGAACACTGAAGCTTTCTTT. The chain employs TRBV9 and TRBJ1-1, with D possibly matching TRBD1 (6 bases). V was pared by 3 bases and J by 0 bases, with 15 bases between. Germline V CDR1 and CDR2: SGDLS, YYNGEE. The CDR3 spans 16 residues.

This clonotype has only a few counts. V and J are TRBV13 and TRBJ2-7, with TRBD2 matching 12 bases. The germline V gene encodes CDR1 PRHDT and CDR2 FYEKMQ (reference sequence). The CDR3 spans 15 residues. Trimming cost V 6 bases and J 3 bases; bases outside gene matches: 6. The CDR3 reads CASSLWTSGIYEQYF. As DNA, the CDR3 is TGTGCCAGCAGTTTATGGACTAGCGGGATCTACGAGCAGTACTTC.

This clonotype was picked up many times. The chain uses TRBV10-3 and TRBJ1-1; D is unresolved. This CDR3 has 13 residues. Germline V gives CDR1 ENHRY, CDR2 SYGVKD. Trimming took off 6 bases at V and 1 base at J, with 9 bases between the two ends. CDR3 loop: CAIRKGSNTEAFF. The CDR3 DNA follows: TGTGCCATCAGAAAAGGGTCGAACACTGAAGCTTTCTTT.

The J gene is TRBJ1-5, the V gene TRBV12-3 or TRBV12-4; D might be TRBD1 (5 bases). Trimming removed 8 bases from V and 5 bases from J, with 16 bases in between. CDR3 length equals 14 residues. The CDR3 protein is CASGIFGGDQPQHF. The CDR3 DNA sequence: TGTGCCAGCGGCATATTTGGGGGGGATCAGCCCCAGCATTTT.

V gene TRBV2 combines with J gene TRBJ1-2; the D gene is possibly TRBD1 (6 bases). The CDR3 totals 15 residues. Germline assignment: CDR1 SNHLY and CDR2 FYNNEI. V lost 11 bases to trimming and J lost 8 bases, with 27 bases between them. This CDR3 reads CALVGTGQPSEGYTF. The CDR3 bases are TGTGCCCTCGTTGGAACAGGACAGCCCTCTGAGGGCTACACCTTC.

In its sample, this clonotype was seen a few times. The chain combines TRBV9 with TRBJ2-7; weak D call: TRBD1 (6 bases). This CDR3 spans 12 amino acids. Germline V gene data show CDR1 as SGDLS and CDR2 as YYNGEE. V lost 4 bases and J lost 13, with 18 bases in between. The CDR3 coding sequence is TGTGCCAGCAGCCCTCTGACAGGACGGGCCTACTTC. It specifies CASSPLTGRAYF.

The chain joins TRBV7-9 to TRBJ2-5; D could derive from TRBD1 or TRBD2 (7 bases each). V lost 5 bases and J lost 5, with 21 bases in between. CDR3 length: 16 residues. Germline V CDR1 and CDR2: SEHNR, FQNEAQ (reference sequence). The chain's CDR3 is CASSPSGGGPGETQYF. The CDR3 bases are TGTGCCAGCAGCCCTTCAGGGGGAGGGCCGGGGGAGACCCAGTACTTC.

V gene TRBV9 combines with J gene TRBJ2-5; D may be TRBD2 (5 bases). Germline CDR1 and CDR2: SGDLS and YYNGEE. The CDR3 is 15 residues long. The V and J ends lost 4 bases and 4 bases respectively, with 17 bases between them. The CDR3 here is CASSQAEGVLETQYF. In nucleotides, the CDR3 is TGTGCCAGCAGCCAAGCTGAGGGAGTGTTAGAGACCCAGTACTTC. Based on the CDR3 plus reference TRBV9 and TRBJ2-5, the full variable domain is DSGVTQTPKHLITATGQRVTLRCSPRSGDLSVYWYQQSLDQGLQFLIQYYNGEERAKGNILERFSAQQFPDLHSELNLSSLELGDSALYFCASSQAEGVLETQYFGPGTRLLVL.

This clonotype was recorded many times. This chain joins TRBV29-1 and TRBJ1-4; the D gene is possibly TRBD1 (5 bases). V shed 3 bases and J shed 8 bases, with 13 bases lying between them. Germline V gene sequence: CDR1 SQVTM, CDR2 ANQGSEA. The length of the CDR3 is 13 residues. The CDR3 here is CSVDRGGEEKLFF. CDR3 nucleotide sequence: TGCAGCGTTGATCGCGGGGGAGAGGAAAAACTGTTTTTT.

The chain carries TRBV2 and TRBJ1-1; 7 bases agree with TRBD1. The CDR3 spans 14 residues. The V gene end was trimmed by 9 bases and the J gene end by 3 bases; junction bases not matched to a gene: 10. Germline CDR1 SNHLY, CDR2 FYNNEI. The CDR3 DNA reads as TGTGCCAGACCTCGACAGGGAAGGGACACTGAAGCTTTCTTT. Its translation is CARPRQGRDTEAFF.